Listed below are T cell receptor beta chains from one sample, sequenced in a study of blood T cell repertoires in COVID-19. Profiling relied on immunoSEQ multiplex PCR, and the TCRdb table lists in-frame clones only, not all of them. This sample has around 170,000 clones, with about 86% found just once. The source material was peripheral blood. All receptors come from a man between 25 and 39 years old with active or convalescent COVID-19. Both conserved end residues are part of each CDR3. A D gene is named only where the DNA matches it firmly. A row's size may be missing; if present it is once, few, many or a size class.

j_call: TRBJ2-3; clone_size: .; v_call: TRBV9; d_call: .; cdr3_aa: CASSAPASNTDTQYF; cdr3_nt: TGTGCCAGCAGCGCCCCCGCTAGTAACACAGATACGCAGTATTTT
j_call: TRBJ1-2; clone_size: .; v_call: TRBV5-1; d_call: TRBD1; cdr3_aa: CASSFTGQGEDGYTF; cdr3_nt: TGCGCCAGCAGCTTTACCGGACAGGGCGAAGATGGCTACACCTTC
j_call: TRBJ2-7; clone_size: .; v_call: TRBV27; d_call: TRBD1; cdr3_aa: CAIRDRVSYEQYF; cdr3_nt: TGTGCCATCCGGGACAGGGTCTCCTACGAGCAGTACTTC
j_call: TRBJ1-2; clone_size: .; v_call: TRBV6-1; d_call: .; cdr3_aa: CASSEYYVGGAGSYGYTF; cdr3_nt: TGTGCCAGCAGTGAATATTACGTTGGAGGGGCAGGTTCCTATGGCTACACCTTC
j_call: TRBJ1-1; clone_size: few; v_call: TRBV3-1/TRBV3-2; d_call: .; cdr3_aa: CASSQDAGSGNTEAFF; cdr3_nt: TGTGCCAGCAGCCAAGACGCTGGGAGTGGGAACACTGAAGCTTTCTTT
j_call: TRBJ1-1; clone_size: once; v_call: TRBV7-2; d_call: TRBD1; cdr3_aa: CASSPAGQPRGNTEAFF; cdr3_nt: TGTGCCAGCAGCCCGGCGGGACAGCCTAGGGGGAACACTGAAGCTTTCTTT
j_call: TRBJ1-1; clone_size: .; v_call: TRBV14; d_call: TRBD1; cdr3_aa: CASSRRDRGEVTEAFF; cdr3_nt: TGTGCCAGCAGCCGACGGGACAGGGGGGAAGTCACTGAAGCTTTCTTT
j_call: TRBJ2-1; clone_size: .; v_call: TRBV12-3/TRBV12-4; d_call: TRBD2; cdr3_aa: CASKREGYNEQFF; cdr3_nt: TGTGCCAGCAAGCGGGAGGGGTACAATGAGCAGTTCTTC
j_call: TRBJ2-2; clone_size: few; v_call: TRBV24-1; d_call: TRBD1; cdr3_aa: CATSDLTGGMDTGELFF; cdr3_nt: TGTGCCACCAGTGACTTAACAGGGGGCATGGACACCGGGGAGCTGTTTTTT
j_call: TRBJ1-5; clone_size: once; v_call: TRBV6-5; d_call: .; cdr3_aa: CASSYSRQVSNQPQHF; cdr3_nt: TGTGCCAGCAGTTACTCGAGACAGGTCTCCAATCAGCCCCAGCATTTT
j_call: TRBJ2-1; clone_size: once; v_call: TRBV5-6; d_call: .; cdr3_aa: CASSLLKLSYNEQFF; cdr3_nt: TGTGCCAGCAGCTTGTTGAAGCTCTCCTACAATGAGCAGTTCTTC
j_call: TRBJ1-2; clone_size: .; v_call: TRBV6-5; d_call: .; cdr3_aa: CASSPLTDRGGYTF; cdr3_nt: TGTGCCAGCAGTCCCTTGACAGACCGAGGCGGCTACACCTTC
j_call: TRBJ2-1; clone_size: once; v_call: TRBV2; d_call: TRBD2; cdr3_aa: CASRLAGGHYNEQFF; cdr3_nt: TGTGCCAGCAGACTAGCGGGGGGGCACTACAATGAGCAGTTCTTC
j_call: TRBJ2-1; clone_size: .; v_call: TRBV24-1; d_call: TRBD2; cdr3_aa: CATSDRLGLAGAYNEQFF; cdr3_nt: TGTGCCACCAGTGACCGGCTGGGACTAGCGGGGGCCTACAATGAGCAGTTCTTC
j_call: TRBJ1-5; clone_size: once; v_call: TRBV5-5; d_call: TRBD1; cdr3_aa: CASSSGTVDQPQHF; cdr3_nt: TGTGCCAGCAGCTCCGGGACAGTCGATCAGCCCCAGCATTTT
j_call: TRBJ2-1; clone_size: .; v_call: TRBV12-1; d_call: .; cdr3_aa: CASSFLTESSYNEQFF; cdr3_nt: TGTGCCAGCAGCTTTCTGACAGAGAGCTCCTACAATGAGCAGTTCTTC
j_call: TRBJ1-2; clone_size: once; v_call: TRBV6-5; d_call: .; cdr3_aa: CASSYSQGGGYTF; cdr3_nt: TGTGCCAGCAGTTACTCACAGGGAGGGGGCTACACCTTC
j_call: TRBJ1-5; clone_size: .; v_call: TRBV5-6; d_call: TRBD1; cdr3_aa: CASSLWSWDREDQPQHF; cdr3_nt: TGTGCCAGCAGTCTTTGGAGTTGGGACAGGGAAGATCAGCCCCAGCATTTT
j_call: TRBJ2-5; clone_size: .; v_call: TRBV28; d_call: TRBD2; cdr3_aa: CATLLGGDQETQYF; cdr3_nt: TGTGCCACCCTTCTGGGGGGGGACCAAGAGACCCAGTACTTC
j_call: TRBJ1-6; clone_size: .; v_call: TRBV5-4; d_call: TRBD1; cdr3_aa: CASSLAAGQGSPLHF; cdr3_nt: TGTGCCAGCAGCTTGGCCGCGGGACAGGGGTCACCCCTCCACTTT
j_call: TRBJ2-6; clone_size: .; v_call: TRBV28; d_call: .; cdr3_aa: CASSPTVTGANVLTF; cdr3_nt: TGTGCCAGCAGCCCTACTGTCACTGGGGCCAACGTCCTGACTTTC
j_call: TRBJ1-3; clone_size: .; v_call: TRBV6-6; d_call: .; cdr3_aa: CASNTRTEGNTIYF; cdr3_nt: TGTGCCAGCAACACCAGGACAGAGGGAAACACCATATATTTT
j_call: TRBJ1-2; clone_size: .; v_call: TRBV30; d_call: .; cdr3_aa: CAWSAGGGYGYTF; cdr3_nt: TGTGCCTGGAGTGCCGGGGGGGGCTATGGCTACACCTTC
j_call: TRBJ1-1; clone_size: .; v_call: TRBV3-1/TRBV3-2; d_call: .; cdr3_aa: CASSQSSLNTEAFF; cdr3_nt: TGTGCCAGCAGCCAATCCTCTCTGAACACTGAAGCTTTCTTT
j_call: TRBJ1-6; clone_size: .; v_call: TRBV5-6; d_call: TRBD1; cdr3_aa: CASSFRGTTANSPLHF; cdr3_nt: TGTGCCAGCAGCTTCAGGGGGACAACGGCTAATTCACCCCTCCACTTT
j_call: TRBJ1-2; clone_size: .; v_call: TRBV30; d_call: TRBD1; cdr3_aa: CAWSVRDRVIGYTF; cdr3_nt: TGTGCCTGGAGTGTACGGGACAGGGTAATCGGCTACACCTTC
j_call: TRBJ2-1; clone_size: .; v_call: TRBV4-3; d_call: TRBD1; cdr3_aa: CASSQDSAGGYNEQFF; cdr3_nt: TGCGCCAGCAGCCAAGATTCGGCAGGGGGCTACAATGAGCAGTTCTTC